This is a list of T cell receptor beta chains from one sample in a study of blood T cell repertoires in COVID-19. Here immunoSEQ multiplex PCR was the method, and the copy in TCRdb shows in-frame clones only, minus some. The data show 85,000 to 110,000 clones, roughly 90% seen once. Sequencing was performed on peripheral blood. The receptors derive from a woman in her sixties or seventies with acute or convalescent COVID-19. The CDR3 runs from the conserved cysteine through the conserved F or W. Fields, in order: clone size, J gene, V gene, D gene, CDR3 protein, CDR3 DNA. The D gene is left open where the match is weak. Expanded clones are given a class, and other clones once, few, many or no size at all.

size: -; J: TRBJ1-4; V: TRBV19; D: TRBD1; CDR3: CASSIVGRGLSNEKLFF; DNA: TGTGCCAGTAGTATAGTCGGCAGGGGGTTGTCTAATGAAAAACTGTTTTTT
size: -; J: TRBJ1-2; V: TRBV24-1; D: TRBD1; CDR3: CATSDPGTGPYGYTF; DNA: TGTGCCACCAGTGATCCCGGGACAGGCCCCTATGGCTACACCTTC
size: -; J: TRBJ2-3; V: TRBV25-1; D: -; CDR3: CASRLGGGGTDTQYF; DNA: TGTGCCAGCAGACTCGGCGGAGGGGGCACAGATACGCAGTATTTT
size: -; J: TRBJ2-2; V: TRBV19; D: TRBD1; CDR3: CASTQFGTGEPGELFF; DNA: TGTGCCAGTACTCAATTCGGGACAGGGGAGCCCGGGGAGCTGTTTTTT
size: -; J: TRBJ2-2; V: TRBV9; D: TRBD2; CDR3: CASSGTSVAGELFF; DNA: TGTGCCAGCAGCGGGACTAGCGTGGCCGGGGAGCTGTTTTTT
size: -; J: TRBJ2-1; V: TRBV7-9; D: TRBD2; CDR3: CASSLPGRGLADSYNEQFF; DNA: TGTGCCAGCAGTTTACCCGGCAGAGGACTAGCGGACTCCTACAATGAGCAGTTCTTC
size: -; J: TRBJ1-5; V: TRBV9; D: TRBD1; CDR3: CASSLGQGNGQPQHF; DNA: TGTGCCAGCAGCCTGGGACAGGGAAACGGTCAGCCCCAGCATTTT
size: -; J: TRBJ1-3; V: TRBV7-9; D: -; CDR3: CASSLDGLQGSGNTIYF; DNA: TGTGCCAGCAGCTTAGACGGTTTGCAGGGGTCTGGAAACACCATATATTTT
size: -; J: TRBJ2-6; V: TRBV9; D: -; CDR3: CASTPGGSGANVLTF; DNA: TGTGCCAGCACCCCCGGAGGCTCTGGGGCCAACGTCCTGACTTTC
size: -; J: TRBJ1-3; V: TRBV30; D: TRBD1; CDR3: CAWTRTGSSGNTIYF; DNA: TGTGCCTGGACTCGGACAGGAAGCTCTGGAAACACCATATATTTT
size: -; J: TRBJ2-1; V: TRBV24-1; D: -; CDR3: CATREVKLRGPIGVF; DNA: TGTGCCACGAGGGAGGTTAAGCTGAGAGGGCCGATAGGGGTCTTC
size: few; J: TRBJ2-5; V: TRBV2; D: -; CDR3: CASSDRRYQETQYF; DNA: TGTGCCAGCAGTGACCGCCGGTACCAAGAGACCCAGTACTTC
size: once; J: TRBJ2-1; V: TRBV10-1; D: TRBD2; CDR3: CASSESSGVYNEQFF; DNA: TGCGCCAGCAGTGAGTCTAGCGGGGTGTACAATGAGCAGTTCTTC
size: few; J: TRBJ2-1; V: TRBV28; D: TRBD2; CDR3: CASSGHTRDWREVWEFF; DNA: TGTGCCAGCAGTGGCCATACGCGAGATTGGCGGGAGGTGTGGGAGTTCTTC
size: once; J: TRBJ1-1; V: TRBV19; D: TRBD1; CDR3: CASSGPTRIGTGTLDTEAFF; DNA: TGTGCCAGTAGTGGGCCGACCCGAATCGGGACAGGGACATTAGACACTGAAGCTTTCTTT
size: -; J: TRBJ1-3; V: TRBV6-1; D: -; CDR3: CASSAGEFSGNTIYF; DNA: TGTGCCAGCAGTGCTGGGGAGTTTTCAGGAAACACCATATATTTT